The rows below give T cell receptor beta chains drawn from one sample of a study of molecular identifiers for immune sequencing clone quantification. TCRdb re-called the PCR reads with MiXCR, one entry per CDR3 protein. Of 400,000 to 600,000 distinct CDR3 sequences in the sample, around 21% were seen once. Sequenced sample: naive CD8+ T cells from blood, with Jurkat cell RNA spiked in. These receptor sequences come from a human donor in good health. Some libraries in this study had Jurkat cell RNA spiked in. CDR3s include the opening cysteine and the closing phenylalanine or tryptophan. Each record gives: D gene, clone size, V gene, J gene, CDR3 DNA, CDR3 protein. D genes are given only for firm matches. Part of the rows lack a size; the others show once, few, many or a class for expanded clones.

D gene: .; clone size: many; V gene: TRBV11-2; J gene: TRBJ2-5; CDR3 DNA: TGTGCCAGCAGCTTCTGGGGACAAAGCCAAGAGACCCAGTACTTC; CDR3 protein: CASSFWGQSQETQYF
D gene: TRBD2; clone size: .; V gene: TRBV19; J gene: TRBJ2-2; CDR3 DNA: TGTGCCAGTAGTATACTGGCGGGAGTGACCGGGGAGCCGTTTTTT; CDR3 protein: CASSILAGVTGEPFF
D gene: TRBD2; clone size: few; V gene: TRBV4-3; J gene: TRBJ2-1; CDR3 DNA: TGCGCCAGCAGCCCCACTAGCGGGAGACGAGATGAGCAGTTCTTC; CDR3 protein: CASSPTSGRRDEQFF
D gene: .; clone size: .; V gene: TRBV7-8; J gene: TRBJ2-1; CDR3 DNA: TGTGCCAGCAGCCCTAAAACTAGCAGGGGGGCCTATGAGCAGTTCTTC; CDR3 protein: CASSPKTSRGAYEQFF
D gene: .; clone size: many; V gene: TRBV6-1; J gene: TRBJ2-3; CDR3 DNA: TGTGCCAGCAGTGTAGGACAGTCCTCTACAGATACGCAGTATTTT; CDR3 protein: CASSVGQSSTDTQYF
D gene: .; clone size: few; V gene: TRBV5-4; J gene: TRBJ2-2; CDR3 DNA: TGTGCCAGCAGCTGGGTCCCCGGGGAGCTGTTTTTT; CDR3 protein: CASSWVPGELFF
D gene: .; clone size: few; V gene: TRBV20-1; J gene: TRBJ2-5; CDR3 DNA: TGCAGTGCTAGAGGCCCGGCGGAGACCCAGTACTTC; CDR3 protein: CSARGPAETQYF
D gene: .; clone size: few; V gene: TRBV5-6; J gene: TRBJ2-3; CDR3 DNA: TGTGCCAGCAGCCTCCCCTCCTCAGATACGCAGTATTTT; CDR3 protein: CASSLPSSDTQYF
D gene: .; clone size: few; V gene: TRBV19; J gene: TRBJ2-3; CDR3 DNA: TGTGCCAGTAGTATCTCCAGGGAATCAAGCACAGATACGCAGTATTTT; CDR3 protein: CASSISRESSTDTQYF
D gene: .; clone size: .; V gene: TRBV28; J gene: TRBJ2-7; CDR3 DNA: TGTGCCAGCAGTTTGAACTGGCAGGAGGGGACGGGGGAGCAGTACTTC; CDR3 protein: CASSLNWQEGTGEQYF
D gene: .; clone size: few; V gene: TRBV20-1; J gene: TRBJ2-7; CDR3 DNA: TGCAGTGCTAGAAGACTAGACGGGGAAAACTACGAGCAGTACTTC; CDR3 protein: CSARRLDGENYEQYF
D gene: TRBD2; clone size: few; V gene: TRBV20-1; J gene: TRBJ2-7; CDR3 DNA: TGCAGTGCGGGGACTAGCGGGACGAGTTTTCACCACGAGCAGTACTTC; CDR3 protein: CSAGTSGTSFHHEQYF
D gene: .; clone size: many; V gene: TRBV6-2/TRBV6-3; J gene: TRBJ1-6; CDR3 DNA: TGTGCCAGCAGCCCTACGTCCGTGCGGCATAATTCACCCCTCCACTTT; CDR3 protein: CASSPTSVRHNSPLHF
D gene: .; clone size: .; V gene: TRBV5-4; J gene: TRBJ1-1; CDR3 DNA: TGTGCCAGCAACGTGGGCGTGAACACTGAAGCTTTCTTT; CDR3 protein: CASNVGVNTEAFF
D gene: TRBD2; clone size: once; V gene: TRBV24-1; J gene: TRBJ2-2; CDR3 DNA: TGTGCCACCAGTGATGCTACTAGCGGGGGGGTCTGGAACACCGGGGAGCTGTTTTTT; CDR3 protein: CATSDATSGGVWNTGELFF
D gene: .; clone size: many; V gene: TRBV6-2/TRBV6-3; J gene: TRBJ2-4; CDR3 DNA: TGTGCCAGCCACATTCAGTACTTC; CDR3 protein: CASHIQYF
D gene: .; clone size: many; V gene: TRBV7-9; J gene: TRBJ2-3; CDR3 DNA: TGTGCCAGCAGCTCTACGCTGGACTACGCCGCCCTAGCTACGCAGTATTTT; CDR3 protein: CASSSTLDYAALATQYF
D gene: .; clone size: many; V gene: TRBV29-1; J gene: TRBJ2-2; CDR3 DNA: TGCAGCGTTAGACAGGAGAACACCGGGGAGCTGTTTTTT; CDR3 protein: CSVRQENTGELFF
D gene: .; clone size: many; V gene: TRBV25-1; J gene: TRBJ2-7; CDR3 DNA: TGTGCCAGCAGTGAATCCCCGCCCGAGCAGTACTTC; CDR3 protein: CASSESPPEQYF
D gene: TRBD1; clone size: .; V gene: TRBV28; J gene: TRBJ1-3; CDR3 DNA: TGTGCCAGCAGTCGACAGGGAACTGGAAACGCCATATATTTT; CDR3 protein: CASSRQGTGNAIYF
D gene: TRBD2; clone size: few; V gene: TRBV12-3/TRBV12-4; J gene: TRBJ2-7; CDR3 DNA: TGTGCCAGCAGCTCTGGGGGGGTAAGGTACGAGCAGTACTTC; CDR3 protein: CASSSGGVRYEQYF
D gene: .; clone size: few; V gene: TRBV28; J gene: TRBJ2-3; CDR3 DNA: TGTGCCAGCAGTTTATTATCTGGACCGAGGGACACAGATACGCAGTATTTT; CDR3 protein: CASSLLSGPRDTDTQYF
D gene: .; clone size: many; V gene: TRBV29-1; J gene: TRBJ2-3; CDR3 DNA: TGCAGCGTTGAAAGGTGGAACCCTGGGGTAGATACGCAGTATTTT; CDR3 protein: CSVERWNPGVDTQYF
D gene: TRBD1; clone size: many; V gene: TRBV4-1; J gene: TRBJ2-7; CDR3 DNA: TGCGCCAGCAGCCAAGATCGGGGACAGGCCTACGAGCAGTACTTC; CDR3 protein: CASSQDRGQAYEQYF
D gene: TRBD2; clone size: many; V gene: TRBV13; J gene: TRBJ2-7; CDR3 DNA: TGTGCCAGCAGCCCCCGCCATAGCGGGAGGGCCTACGAGCAGTACTTC; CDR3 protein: CASSPRHSGRAYEQYF
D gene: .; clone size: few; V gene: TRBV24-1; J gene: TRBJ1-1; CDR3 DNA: TGTGCCACCAGGCCGGACGACCGCTTGGGAACTGAAGCTTTCTTT; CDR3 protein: CATRPDDRLGTEAFF
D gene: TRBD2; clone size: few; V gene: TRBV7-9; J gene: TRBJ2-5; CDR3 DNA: TGTGCCAGCAGCCCACGGGGGAGGGCCACTCTAGAGACCCAGTACTTC; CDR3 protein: CASSPRGRATLETQYF
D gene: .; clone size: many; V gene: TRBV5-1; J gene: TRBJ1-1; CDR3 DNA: TGCGCCAGCAGCCAAGGCGGGAGTATAAACACTGAAGCTTTCTTT; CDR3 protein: CASSQGGSINTEAFF
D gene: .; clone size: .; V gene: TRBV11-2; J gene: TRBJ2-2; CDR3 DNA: TGTGCCAGCTCGGCCAGGTCGAACACCGGGGAGCTGTTTTTT; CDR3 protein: CASSARSNTGELFF
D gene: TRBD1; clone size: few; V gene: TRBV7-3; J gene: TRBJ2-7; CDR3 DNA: TGTGCCAGCAGCTTAAAGACAGGGGCGGCCTACGAGCAGTACTTC; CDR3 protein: CASSLKTGAAYEQYF
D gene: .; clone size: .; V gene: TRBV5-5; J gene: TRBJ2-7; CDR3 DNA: TGTGCCAGCAGCCCCATAAGGAGTTTCTACGAGCAGTACTTC; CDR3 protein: CASSPIRSFYEQYF
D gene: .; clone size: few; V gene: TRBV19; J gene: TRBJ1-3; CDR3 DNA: TGTGCCAGTAACCTTGCAGGGACTGGAAACACCATATATTTT; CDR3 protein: CASNLAGTGNTIYF
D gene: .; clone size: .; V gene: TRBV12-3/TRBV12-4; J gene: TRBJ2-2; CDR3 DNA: TGTGCCAGCAGTTCCCGGGATCTCTACAACACCGGGGGGCTGTTTTTT; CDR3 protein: CASSSRDLYNTGGLFF
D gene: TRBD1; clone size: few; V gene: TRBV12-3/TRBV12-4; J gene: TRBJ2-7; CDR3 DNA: TGTGCCAGCAGTAACACCGGTTTGACAGGGGAGCAGTACTTC; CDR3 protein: CASSNTGLTGEQYF
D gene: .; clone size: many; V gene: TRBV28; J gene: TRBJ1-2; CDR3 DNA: TGTGCCAGCAGTTTCCGGACCAACAGAAACTATGGCTACACCTTC; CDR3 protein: CASSFRTNRNYGYTF
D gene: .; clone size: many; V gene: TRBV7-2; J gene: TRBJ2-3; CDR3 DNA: TGTGCCAGCAGCCCATCGGGGGCTGTAGATACGCAGTATTTT; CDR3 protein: CASSPSGAVDTQYF
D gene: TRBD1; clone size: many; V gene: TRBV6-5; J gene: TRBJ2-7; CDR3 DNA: TGTGCCAGCAGTGAAGGACAGGCCTACGAGCAGTACTTC; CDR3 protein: CASSEGQAYEQYF
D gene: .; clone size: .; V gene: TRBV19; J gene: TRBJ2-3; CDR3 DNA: TGTGCCAGTAGAAGGAGGACCGCCCCCCGAGATACGCAGTATTTT; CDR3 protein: CASRRRTAPRDTQYF
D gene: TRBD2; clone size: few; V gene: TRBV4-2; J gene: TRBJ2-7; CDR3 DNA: TGTGCCAGCAGCCAAGGCGCCGGGAGGGCCCGGGACGAGCAGTACTTC; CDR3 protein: CASSQGAGRARDEQYF
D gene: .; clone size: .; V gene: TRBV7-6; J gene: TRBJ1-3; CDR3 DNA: TGTGCCAGCAGCTTAGCATCGGTAATTTACTCAGGGGATAACTCTGGAAACACCATATATTTT; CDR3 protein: CASSLASVIYSGDNSGNTIYF